The next 14 T cell receptor beta chains were all read from a single sample in a study of T-cell memory formation after mild COVID-19. One entry per CDR3 protein results from TCRdb running MiXCR on the 5' RACE reads. There are hundreds of thousands of distinct CDR3 sequences in the sample; 20% occur only once, and roughly 8% lies in the top ten. Input material: PBMCs or a T cell subset sorted from them (not recorded which). These receptors were taken from an adult woman who had mild COVID-19 (a few samples of this study predate the infection). Cell type and time point are not known.

This clonotype was counted at least ten times. The chain combines TRBV5-1 with TRBJ2-3; 7 positions match TRBD1. The CDR3 totals 14 residues. V lost 0 bases, J lost 4 bases, and 2 bases stayed unmatched. Germline V gene sequence: CDR1 SGHRS, CDR2 YFSETQ. The CDR3 DNA reads TGCGCCAGCAGCTTGGGACAGGGACCAGATACGCAGTATTTT. Protein product: CASSLGQGPDTQYF.

The J gene is TRBJ2-7, the V gene TRBV4-3; D gene unclear. Germline CDR1 reads LGHNA; CDR2 reads YSLEER. V was pared by 1 base and J by 3 bases, with 10 bases between. CDR3 length: 14 amino acids. The CDR3 DNA sequence: TGCGCCAGCAGCCAAGTTGCAGCAAACTACGAGCAGTACTTC. Protein: CASSQVAANYEQYF.

In this sample, this clonotype turned up many times. The rearrangement uses TRBV7-2 and TRBJ2-5, with D possibly being TRBD1 (6 bases). Trimming shortened V by 0 bases and J by 5 bases, and 13 bases separated the two germline ends. The CDR3 has 15 amino acids. CDR1 SGHTA and CDR2 FQGNSA come from the germline V gene. CDR3 amino acids: CASSLAGASYETQYF. CDR3 sequence (DNA): TGTGCCAGCAGCTTAGCGGGGGCCTCTTACGAGACCCAGTACTTC. The full variable domain, rest sourced from reference TRBV7-2 and TRBJ2-5, is GAGVSQSPSNKVTEKGKDVELRCDPISGHTALYWYRQSLGQGLEFLIYFQGNSAPDKSGLPSDRFSAERTGGSVSTLTIQRTQQEDSAVYLCASSLAGASYETQYFGPGTRLLVL.

CDR3 region: CASSHWPGSEKLFF. The CDR3 bases are TGCGCCAGCAGCCATTGGCCTGGTAGTGAAAAACTGTTTTTT. The chain joins TRBV4-1 to TRBJ1-4; D gene uncertain. Germline assignment: CDR1 MGHRA and CDR2 YSYEKL. The CDR3 length is 14 residues. V shed 3 bases and J shed 7 bases, with 12 bases lying between them.

The rearrangement uses TRBV2 and TRBJ2-7; 7 bases are a match to TRBD2. J lost 0 bases, V lost 6 bases, and 8 bases had no gene match. The germline V gene has CDR1 SNHLY and CDR2 FYNNEI. The CDR3 is 15 residues long. CDR3 sequence: CASRLRDYSSYEQYF. The CDR3 nucleotides read TGTGCCAGCAGGCTGCGGGACTACTCCTCCTACGAGCAGTACTTC.

This clonotype appeared a few times. The chain links TRBV7-8 to TRBJ2-1; 8 bases match TRBD2. The germline V gene encodes CDR1 SGHVS and CDR2 FQNEAQ. After removal of 5 bases from V and 7 bases from J, the junction contained 13 bases not matched to a gene. CDR3 length: 16 residues. The CDR3 sequence is CASSQEGLVVYNEQFF. CDR3 in DNA: TGTGCCAGCAGCCAAGAGGGACTAGTGGTCTATAATGAGCAGTTCTTC.

The table lists this clonotype with a count of one. The CDR3 here is CSVGHTDTQYF. The CDR3 DNA follows: TGCAGCGTGGGTCACACAGATACGCAGTATTTT. The chain has TRBV29-1 and TRBJ2-3; D not certain. The CDR3 contains 11 residues. Germline CDR1 is SQVTM and CDR2 is ANQGSEA. V was trimmed by 6 bases and J by 2 bases, leaving 6 bases between them.

J is TRBJ1-1 and V is TRBV30; D remains unclear. Trimming removed 8 bases at V and 3 bases at J, with 10 bases between. Per the germline V gene, CDR1 is GTSNPN and CDR2 is SVGIG (reference sequence). This CDR3 contains 11 residues. The CDR3 DNA reads as TGTGCCGGCAATAAAGACACTGAAGCTTTCTTT. As protein: CAGNKDTEAFF.

The chain employs TRBV7-2 and TRBJ2-5; TRBD1 or TRBD2 may be the D gene (6 bases each). This CDR3 region has 16 residues. Germline V lookup: CDR1 SGHTA, CDR2 FQGNSA. The germline V and J ends were trimmed by 5 bases and 0 bases, with 16 bases remaining between them. This CDR3 reads CASSLGGLPYQETQYF. Written as DNA, the CDR3 is TGTGCCAGCAGCCTAGGGGGACTCCCGTACCAAGAGACCCAGTACTTC.

The sample holds a few counts of this clonotype. The rearrangement links TRBV5-4 to TRBJ1-2; D ambiguous. Trimming left V 5 bases short and J 8 bases short, with 13 bases between. The CDR3 runs 12 residues. Germline values: CDR1 SGHNT, CDR2 YYREEE (reference sequence). CDR3 amino acids: CASSPWTGGYTF. DNA of the CDR3: TGTGCCAGCAGTCCTTGGACTGGAGGCTACACCTTC.

This clonotype was seen only a few times. This rearrangement joins TRBV7-8 to TRBJ2-5; perhaps TRBD2 as D (6 bases). Germline CDR1 is SGHVS and CDR2 is FQNEAQ. This CDR3 has 18 amino acids. V was shortened by 3 bases and J by 1 base, with 21 bases between the two germline ends. CDR3 protein: CASSFPEDGGRGQETQYF. The CDR3 bases are TGTGCCAGCAGCTTCCCCGAGGACGGAGGGAGAGGCCAAGAGACCCAGTACTTC.

This clonotype has only a few counts. The gene calls are TRBV12-3 or TRBV12-4 and TRBJ2-7, with D unresolved. The CDR3 is made up of 13 amino acids. V lost 4 bases and J 2 bases, leaving 9 bases between the germline ends. DNA for the CDR3: TGTGCCAGCAGTTCCTCGACACCCTACGAGCAGTACTTC. Encoded protein: CASSSSTPYEQYF.

This clonotype was observed a handful of times. The V call is TRBV27, the J call TRBJ2-7, with 9 bases aligning to TRBD1. CDR3 length: 14 amino acids. Trimming at V came to 10 bases and at J to 1 base, leaving 8 bases not matched to a gene. CDR1 and CDR2 (germline): MNHEY, SMNVEV (reference sequence). The CDR3 reads CATRLGQGSYEQYF. The CDR3 nucleotides are TGTGCCACCCGCCTGGGACAGGGATCCTACGAGCAGTACTTC.

This chain links TRBV6-5 with TRBJ1-2; tentative D call: TRBD1 (6 bases). Trimming left V 4 bases short and J 6 bases short, with 15 bases between. This CDR3 region has 14 residues. The V gene's germline CDR1 is MNHEY and CDR2 SVGAGI. CDR3 loop: CASSSPTGRNGYTF. The CDR3 DNA reads as TGTGCCAGCAGTTCCCCTACAGGGAGAAATGGCTACACCTTC.